Listed here is a single T cell receptor beta chain. Its specificity is unknown. The entry originates in a study of T cell responses to AZD1222 COVID-19 vaccine. Turning to the study itself: Recipients boosted at about 4 weeks or about 12 weeks are pooled. Study findings and constraints: Reports say nearly half of spike-specific TCRs go after unmutated variant regions.

The CDR3 sequence is 15 residues long. With 4 bases clipped from V and 7 bases from J, the junction kept 12 bases outside the gene matches. The germline CDR1 and CDR2 sequences are LNHDA and SQIVND (reference sequence). Method: immunoSEQ multiplex PCR; TCRdb's copy keeps in-frame clones and lacks some. The sample has approximately 200,000 clones, 80% to 90% seen once; the top ten hold about 7.2%. The specimen was peripheral blood, collected on day 0 of AZD1222 vaccination. This receptor was obtained from an adult in good health. This chain uses TRBV19 with TRBJ2-5; 7 bases are a match to TRBD1. DNA of the CDR3: TGTGCCAGTAGTACCCTCGACAGGGAAAGGGGGACCCAGTACTTC. Translation: CASSTLDRERGTQYF.